These T cell receptor beta chains were read from a single sample in a study of cytotoxic CD8 clonotypes in ibrutinib-treated CLL. Generated by immunoSEQ multiplex PCR, the TCRdb table keeps only in-frame clones and is missing some. The sample yields approximately 340,000 clones, about 61% seen once. Source: PBMCs, taken after 36 months of ibrutinib treatment. The receptors come from a human donor with chronic lymphocytic leukemia. CDR3s include the opening cysteine and the closing phenylalanine or tryptophan. Fields, in order: D gene, V gene, clone size, J gene, CDR3 protein, CDR3 DNA. A D gene is named only where the DNA matches it firmly. Clone size is stated in some rows and not others, as once, few, many or a class when expanded.

d_call: -; v_call: TRBV15; clone_size: -; j_call: TRBJ2-3; cdr3_aa: CATSRDRVGGPGDTQYF; cdr3_nt: TGTGCCACCAGCAGAGATCGGGTGGGGGGGCCCGGAGATACGCAGTATTTT
d_call: -; v_call: TRBV15; clone_size: -; j_call: TRBJ2-7; cdr3_aa: CATSRVTGAVSYEQYF; cdr3_nt: TGTGCCACCAGCAGAGTAACGGGGGCAGTCTCCTACGAGCAGTACTTC
d_call: -; v_call: TRBV4-3; clone_size: few; j_call: TRBJ1-5; cdr3_aa: CASSQDGMQPQHF; cdr3_nt: TGCGCCAGCAGCCAAGATGGGATGCAGCCCCAGCATTTT
d_call: -; v_call: TRBV11-3; clone_size: -; j_call: TRBJ2-2; cdr3_aa: CASSLAPSTGELFF; cdr3_nt: TGTGCCAGCAGCTTAGCTCCCAGCACCGGGGAGCTGTTTTTT
d_call: TRBD1; v_call: TRBV9; clone_size: few; j_call: TRBJ2-4; cdr3_aa: CASSVGTEDRAPPNKNIQYF; cdr3_nt: TGTGCCAGCAGCGTAGGTACCGAAGACAGGGCCCCTCCGAACAAAAACATTCAGTACTTC
d_call: TRBD1; v_call: TRBV7-9; clone_size: once; j_call: TRBJ2-2; cdr3_aa: CASSLTGFIDTGELFF; cdr3_nt: TGTGCCAGCAGCTTGACAGGGTTTATTGACACCGGGGAGCTGTTTTTT
d_call: -; v_call: TRBV4-1; clone_size: -; j_call: TRBJ2-3; cdr3_aa: CASSQGVGGATDTQYF; cdr3_nt: TGCGCCAGCAGCCAAGGAGTTGGGGGGGCAACAGATACGCAGTATTTT
d_call: -; v_call: TRBV4-3; clone_size: few; j_call: TRBJ1-1; cdr3_aa: CASSRVYSLNTEAFF; cdr3_nt: TGCGCCAGCAGCCGGGTTTACAGCTTGAACACTGAAGCTTTCTTT
d_call: -; v_call: TRBV27; clone_size: -; j_call: TRBJ2-7; cdr3_aa: CASSLPLGEQYF; cdr3_nt: TGTGCCAGCAGTTTACCCTTGGGTGAGCAGTACTTC
d_call: TRBD1; v_call: TRBV27; clone_size: -; j_call: TRBJ1-1; cdr3_aa: CASSRTGGLNTEAFF; cdr3_nt: TGTGCCAGCAGCCGGACAGGGGGTTTGAACACTGAAGCTTTCTTT
d_call: -; v_call: TRBV9; clone_size: -; j_call: TRBJ1-3; cdr3_aa: CASSVAGRSGNTIYF; cdr3_nt: TGTGCCAGCAGCGTAGCAGGGAGATCTGGAAACACCATATATTTT
d_call: TRBD2; v_call: TRBV4-1; clone_size: -; j_call: TRBJ2-7; cdr3_aa: CASSQIAGGPEQYF; cdr3_nt: TGCGCCAGCAGCCAAATTGCGGGAGGGCCGGAGCAGTACTTC
d_call: -; v_call: TRBV6-5; clone_size: -; j_call: TRBJ1-4; cdr3_aa: CASSYSPATNEKLFF; cdr3_nt: TGTGCCAGCAGTTACTCCCCTGCAACTAATGAAAAACTGTTTTTT
d_call: -; v_call: TRBV5-6; clone_size: -; j_call: TRBJ1-2; cdr3_aa: CASSLVLIPNYGYTF; cdr3_nt: TGTGCCAGCAGCTTGGTCCTCATTCCTAACTATGGCTACACCTTC
d_call: TRBD1; v_call: TRBV11-2; clone_size: -; j_call: TRBJ1-2; cdr3_aa: CASRTILPTTGNYGYTF; cdr3_nt: TGTGCCAGCAGGACCATTTTGCCTACGACAGGGAACTATGGCTACACCTTC
d_call: -; v_call: TRBV6-1; clone_size: -; j_call: TRBJ2-7; cdr3_aa: CASSGSVGVFAYEQYF; cdr3_nt: TGTGCCAGCAGTGGAAGCGTTGGAGTTTTTGCCTACGAGCAGTACTTC
d_call: -; v_call: TRBV10-3; clone_size: -; j_call: TRBJ2-5; cdr3_aa: CAISEGHQTQYF; cdr3_nt: TGTGCCATCAGTGAAGGGCACCAGACCCAGTACTTC
d_call: -; v_call: TRBV10-2; clone_size: -; j_call: TRBJ2-7; cdr3_aa: CASSAERTYEQYF; cdr3_nt: TGCGCCAGCAGTGCGGAGCGGACCTACGAGCAGTACTTC
d_call: -; v_call: TRBV18; clone_size: few; j_call: TRBJ1-2; cdr3_aa: CASSPINWGRTYGYTF; cdr3_nt: TGTGCCAGCTCACCAATTAACTGGGGAAGAACTTATGGCTACACCTTC
d_call: TRBD1; v_call: TRBV19; clone_size: -; j_call: TRBJ2-3; cdr3_aa: CASKGDRGTDTQYF; cdr3_nt: TGTGCCTCTAAGGGGGACAGGGGCACAGATACGCAGTATTTT
d_call: -; v_call: TRBV28; clone_size: -; j_call: TRBJ2-7; cdr3_aa: CASSRWPGTKEQYF; cdr3_nt: TGTGCCAGCAGTCGATGGCCCGGGACGAAAGAGCAGTACTTC
d_call: TRBD2; v_call: TRBV6-1; clone_size: -; j_call: TRBJ2-7; cdr3_aa: CASSKLAGGPYEQYF; cdr3_nt: TGTGCCAGCAGTAAACTAGCGGGGGGGCCCTACGAGCAGTACTTC
d_call: TRBD1; v_call: TRBV9; clone_size: few; j_call: TRBJ1-2; cdr3_aa: CASSARDRVGGYTF; cdr3_nt: TGTGCCAGCAGCGCCCGGGACAGGGTAGGTGGCTACACCTTC
d_call: -; v_call: TRBV29-1; clone_size: -; j_call: TRBJ2-3; cdr3_aa: CSVFQGRLTDTQYF; cdr3_nt: TGCAGCGTCTTCCAGGGCCGGCTCACAGATACGCAGTATTTT
d_call: -; v_call: TRBV10-1; clone_size: -; j_call: TRBJ2-3; cdr3_aa: CASSDSEGWDTQYF; cdr3_nt: TGCGCCAGCAGTGATTCGGAGGGTTGGGATACGCAGTATTTT
d_call: -; v_call: TRBV9; clone_size: -; j_call: TRBJ2-7; cdr3_aa: CASSVEARSPYEQYF; cdr3_nt: TGTGCCAGCAGCGTAGAGGCCAGGTCCCCCTACGAGCAGTACTTC
d_call: TRBD2; v_call: TRBV2; clone_size: -; j_call: TRBJ2-1; cdr3_aa: CASDQRGGGSYNEQFF; cdr3_nt: TGTGCCAGCGATCAGCGGGGGGGCGGTTCCTACAATGAGCAGTTCTTC
d_call: -; v_call: TRBV9; clone_size: -; j_call: TRBJ1-1; cdr3_aa: CASSVQDVNTEAFF; cdr3_nt: TGTGCCAGCAGCGTCCAAGACGTTAACACTGAAGCTTTCTTT
d_call: -; v_call: TRBV7-9; clone_size: once; j_call: TRBJ2-1; cdr3_aa: CASSLVQGPDEQFF; cdr3_nt: TGTGCCAGCAGCTTAGTGCAGGGTCCGGATGAGCAGTTCTTC
d_call: -; v_call: TRBV9; clone_size: -; j_call: TRBJ2-3; cdr3_aa: CASSAQGFWDTDTQYF; cdr3_nt: TGTGCCAGCAGTGCCCAGGGTTTTTGGGACACAGATACGCAGTATTTT
d_call: -; v_call: TRBV5-1; clone_size: few; j_call: TRBJ2-7; cdr3_aa: CASKLAAKYEQYF; cdr3_nt: TGCGCCAGCAAACTTGCCGCGAAATACGAGCAGTACTTC
d_call: TRBD2; v_call: TRBV7-2; clone_size: -; j_call: TRBJ2-7; cdr3_aa: CASSFSGSFDEQYF; cdr3_nt: TGTGCCAGCAGCTTTAGCGGGAGTTTCGACGAGCAGTACTTC
d_call: TRBD1; v_call: TRBV28; clone_size: -; j_call: TRBJ2-7; cdr3_aa: CASSLSTWGQGGYEQYF; cdr3_nt: TGTGCCAGCAGTTTATCCACCTGGGGACAGGGGGGGTACGAGCAGTACTTC
d_call: -; v_call: TRBV11-3; clone_size: once; j_call: TRBJ1-1; cdr3_aa: CASSRRENTEAFF; cdr3_nt: TGTGCCAGCAGCCGCAGGGAGAACACTGAAGCTTTCTTT
d_call: -; v_call: TRBV19; clone_size: -; j_call: TRBJ2-2; cdr3_aa: CASTATYTGELFF; cdr3_nt: TGTGCCAGTACGGCAACCTACACCGGGGAGCTGTTTTTT
d_call: TRBD2; v_call: TRBV11-1; clone_size: -; j_call: TRBJ2-3; cdr3_aa: CASTGTSGGGRTDTQYF; cdr3_nt: TGTGCCAGCACAGGGACTAGCGGGGGGGGACGCACAGATACGCAGTATTTT
d_call: -; v_call: TRBV28; clone_size: once; j_call: TRBJ2-4; cdr3_aa: CASSILAAKNIQYF; cdr3_nt: TGTGCCAGCAGTATACTAGCCGCCAAAAACATTCAGTACTTC
d_call: -; v_call: TRBV18; clone_size: -; j_call: TRBJ2-5; cdr3_aa: CASSPGPQETQYF; cdr3_nt: TGTGCCAGCTCACCGGGTCCCCAAGAGACCCAGTACTTC
d_call: TRBD2; v_call: TRBV6-4; clone_size: -; j_call: TRBJ2-7; cdr3_aa: CASSDVAGATLGHEQYF; cdr3_nt: TGTGCCAGCAGTGACGTAGCGGGAGCGACCCTAGGCCACGAGCAGTACTTC
d_call: -; v_call: TRBV4-1; clone_size: -; j_call: TRBJ2-7; cdr3_aa: CASSQVRGWAYEQYF; cdr3_nt: TGCGCCAGCAGCCAAGTTCGGGGGTGGGCCTACGAGCAGTACTTC
d_call: -; v_call: TRBV5-1; clone_size: once; j_call: TRBJ2-7; cdr3_aa: CASSLGTITYEQYF; cdr3_nt: TGCGCCAGCAGCTTGGGGACCATTACCTACGAGCAGTACTTC
d_call: -; v_call: TRBV10-1; clone_size: few; j_call: TRBJ2-6; cdr3_aa: CARLSDNPGANVLTF; cdr3_nt: TGCGCCAGACTGTCGGACAATCCTGGGGCCAACGTCCTGACTTTC
d_call: -; v_call: TRBV7-9; clone_size: -; j_call: TRBJ2-2; cdr3_aa: CASSLALTGELFF; cdr3_nt: TGTGCCAGCAGCTTAGCCCTAACCGGGGAGCTGTTTTTT
d_call: TRBD1; v_call: TRBV7-2; clone_size: -; j_call: TRBJ1-2; cdr3_aa: CASSFEGAGYGYTF; cdr3_nt: TGTGCCAGCAGCTTTGAGGGGGCTGGCTATGGCTACACCTTC
d_call: -; v_call: TRBV7-2; clone_size: -; j_call: TRBJ2-7; cdr3_aa: CASSLAGDPYEQYF; cdr3_nt: TGTGCCAGCAGCTTAGCAGGCGATCCATACGAGCAGTACTTC
d_call: TRBD1; v_call: TRBV7-6; clone_size: once; j_call: TRBJ2-3; cdr3_aa: CASSLAPTQGAEDTQYF; cdr3_nt: TGTGCCAGCAGCTTAGCCCCCACCCAGGGGGCAGAAGATACGCAGTATTTT
d_call: -; v_call: TRBV18; clone_size: -; j_call: TRBJ2-5; cdr3_aa: CASSPLRQPQILETQYF; cdr3_nt: TGTGCCAGCTCACCTTTACGACAGCCGCAAATTTTGGAGACCCAGTACTTC
d_call: -; v_call: TRBV15; clone_size: -; j_call: TRBJ2-1; cdr3_aa: CATSRDRATSYNEQFF; cdr3_nt: TGTGCCACCAGCAGAGACAGGGCCACCTCCTACAATGAGCAGTTCTTC
d_call: TRBD1; v_call: TRBV10-2; clone_size: -; j_call: TRBJ1-2; cdr3_aa: CASSERGQPGRYGYTF; cdr3_nt: TGCGCCAGCAGTGAGAGGGGACAGCCTGGGCGGTATGGCTACACCTTC
d_call: -; v_call: TRBV29-1; clone_size: few; j_call: TRBJ2-7; cdr3_aa: CSVGTAIRGSPFYEQYF; cdr3_nt: TGCAGCGTCGGGACAGCAATCCGCGGGAGCCCATTCTACGAGCAGTACTTC
d_call: -; v_call: TRBV21-1; clone_size: -; j_call: TRBJ2-7; cdr3_aa: CASSTGSPQWYEQYF; cdr3_nt: TGTGCCAGCAGTACAGGGTCCCCCCAGTGGTACGAGCAGTACTTC
d_call: -; v_call: TRBV5-1; clone_size: -; j_call: TRBJ1-1; cdr3_aa: CASSLRGSRRAISTEAFF; cdr3_nt: TGCGCCAGCAGCTTGAGGGGGTCGCGCAGGGCCATTTCCACTGAAGCTTTCTTT
d_call: -; v_call: TRBV15; clone_size: -; j_call: TRBJ2-7; cdr3_aa: CATSRNGVEQYF; cdr3_nt: TGTGCCACCAGCAGGAACGGAGTGGAGCAGTACTTC